In this sample, the clone carrying this T cell receptor beta chain turned up many times. The sample holds other DNA sequences that translate to the same CDR3. The data originate from a study of blood T cell repertoires in COVID-19. Sequencing was performed with immunoSEQ multiplex PCR; in TCRdb, only in-frame clones are kept and a portion is missing. The sample holds 270,000 or so clones, about four fifths seen once. The germline V gene has CDR1 SGDLS and CDR2 YYNGEE. The germline V and J ends were trimmed by 0 bases and 5 bases, with 5 bases remaining between them. The CDR3 has 13 amino acids. The gene calls are TRBV9 and TRBJ2-2; D gene ambiguous. The sequencing sample was made of peripheral blood. This sequence originates from a woman aged 60-75 years with active or convalescent COVID-19. CDR3 in amino acids: CASSVVLTGELFF. Written as DNA, the CDR3 is TGTGCCAGCAGCGTAGTACTTACCGGGGAGCTGTTTTTT.